The T cell receptor beta chain described here comes from a study of OX40 agonist ivuxolimab in advanced cancers. Notes on the study in general: Among the nonresponders, some also had low normalized T-cell clonal expansion.

A word on this clone: Its antigen is not identified.

Peripheral blood came from all dose cohorts at three timepoints. Method: immunoSEQ multiplex PCR; TCRdb's copy keeps in-frame clones and lacks some. The table includes tens of thousands of clones, approximately 86% detected once. Per the germline V gene, CDR1 is LNHDA and CDR2 is SQIVND (reference sequence). V lost 5 bases to trimming and J lost 4 bases; unmatched junction nucleotides: 9. The CDR3 extends over 15 amino acids. This clonotype was sampled from an adult with an advanced solid tumor such as melanoma, head and neck, liver or kidney cancer. V gene TRBV19 combines with J gene TRBJ1-2; 8 positions match TRBD1. This specimen was CD4+ or CD8+ T cells sorted from blood, taken in a trial of the OX40 agonist ivuxolimab. For the CDR3, the DNA is TGTGCCAGTAGTCCGGACAGGGAAAGGGTCTATGGCTACACCTTC. Protein product: CASSPDRERVYGYTF.